Listed here are 22 T cell receptor beta chains from one sample, sequenced in a study of blood T cell repertoires in COVID-19. Libraries were prepared by immunoSEQ multiplex PCR; TCRdb keeps only in-frame clonotypes and omits some of them. The profile shows hundreds of thousands of clones, just under 85% of them singletons. Material: peripheral blood. These TCRs come from a woman of 80 years or more with acute or convalescent COVID-19.

A few counts support this clone. V usage is TRBV2 and J usage is TRBJ2-2, with D hard to call. The CDR3 length is 14 residues. V lost 3 bases and J 5 bases, leaving 10 bases between the germline ends. From germline, CDR1 is SNHLY and CDR2 FYNNEI. The CDR3 protein is CASSDVVRTGELFF. CDR3 nucleotides: TGTGCCAGCAGTGACGTTGTGCGGACCGGGGAGCTGTTTTTT.

This chain connects TRBV5-6 to TRBJ2-7; D is perhaps TRBD1 (6 bases). Germline loops: CDR1 SGHDT, CDR2 YYEEEE. This CDR3 has 15 amino acids. V shed 4 bases and J shed 0 bases, with 14 bases lying between them. The CDR3 protein is CASSGMTGYSYEQYF. The CDR3 DNA sequence: TGTGCCAGCAGCGGGATGACAGGATACTCCTACGAGCAGTACTTC.

The chain couples TRBV9 to TRBJ1-1; unclear D gene. CDR3 length equals 13 residues. V was clipped by 0 bases and J by 3 bases, with 6 bases between them. Germline lookup yields CDR1 SGDLS and CDR2 YYNGEE. The CDR3, as DNA: TGTGCCAGCAGCGTAGATCCGGACACTGAAGCTTTCTTT. Its translation: CASSVDPDTEAFF.

V gene TRBV5-1 combines with J gene TRBJ2-1; perhaps TRBD2 as D (7 bases). Looked up from germline, CDR1 is SGHRS and CDR2 is YFSETQ. V was cut by 0 bases and J by 4 bases, with 23 bases left in between. This CDR3 has 19 amino acids. The CDR3 here is CASSLARAARGALYNEQFF. The CDR3 DNA reads TGCGCCAGCAGCTTGGCCAGGGCGGCACGGGGGGCCTTATACAATGAGCAGTTCTTC.

The J gene is TRBJ2-3, the V gene TRBV15; 8 nucleotides line up with TRBD2. Germline V gene data show CDR1 as LNHNV and CDR2 as YYDKDF (reference sequence). After removal of 5 bases from V and 1 base from J, the junction contained 2 bases not matched to a gene. The CDR3 is 14 residues long. The CDR3 sequence: CATSPGLGTDTQYF. The DNA of the CDR3 is TGTGCCACCAGCCCGGGACTAGGCACAGATACGCAGTATTTT.

The CDR3 protein is CASVASGGPYNEQFF. The CDR3 coding sequence is TGTGCCAGCGTGGCTAGCGGGGGCCCTTACAATGAGCAGTTCTTC. This chain joins TRBV3-1 (or the pseudogene TRBV3-2) and TRBJ2-1, with 10 bases aligning to TRBD2. J gave up 4 bases and V 8 bases, and 8 bases lay outside the gene matches. The CDR3 covers 15 residues. Germline V gives CDR1 LGHDT, CDR2 YNNKEL (reference sequence).

This chain uses TRBV10-3 with TRBJ1-2; D unresolved. The V gene lost 3 bases and the J gene lost 2 bases, with 13 bases spanning the gap. This CDR3 is built from 15 residues. CDR1 and CDR2 (germline): ENHRY, SYGVKD. The CDR3 nucleotides are TGTGCCATCAGTGAAGGGAGGCTGCTCAACTATGGCTACACCTTC. This gives the protein CAISEGRLLNYGYTF.

The gene calls are TRBV28 and TRBJ1-5; 8 bases line up with TRBD1. The CDR3 spans 15 residues. Trimming removed 6 bases from V and 4 bases from J; junction bases left unmatched: 8. CDR1 and CDR2 from the germline V gene are MDHEN and SYDVKM. The CDR3 protein is CASSSGQGWNQPQHF. The CDR3 DNA reads TGTGCCAGCAGCTCCGGACAGGGATGGAATCAGCCCCAGCATTTT. Together with reference TRBV28 and TRBJ1-5, the CDR3 gives the full variable domain: DVKVTQSSRYLVKRTGEKVFLECVQDMDHENMFWYRQDPGLGLRLIYFSYDVKMKEKGDIPEGYSVSREKKERFSLILESASTNQTSMYLCASSSGQGWNQPQHFGDGTRLSIL.

J is TRBJ1-6 and V is TRBV2; D is possibly TRBD1 (6 bases). Trimming cost V 4 bases and J 6 bases, with 10 bases left between them. CDR1 is SNHLY and CDR2 is FYNNEI in the germline V gene. The CDR3 runs 14 residues. CDR3 coding DNA: TGTGCCAGCAGTGGACAGGCGGGTAATTCACCCCTCCACTTT. Amino acids: CASSGQAGNSPLHF.

The rearrangement links TRBV19 to TRBJ1-1, with D perhaps matching TRBD1 (5 bases). Trimming cost V 1 base and J 8 bases, with 8 bases left between them. The CDR3 contains 12 residues. Looked up from germline, CDR1 is LNHDA and CDR2 is SQIVND (reference sequence). The CDR3 coding sequence is TGTGCCAGTAGTATAGGGGGCCTAGAAGCTTTCTTT. It specifies CASSIGGLEAFF.

The chain links TRBV10-3 to TRBJ2-7; a weak D match, TRBD1 (6 bases). This CDR3 has 17 residues. The V end lost 2 bases, the J end lost 5 bases, and 22 bases lay between the germline ends. CDR1 is ENHRY, CDR2 SYGVKD, per germline. The CDR3 sequence: CAISEGFTGNVLNEQYF. CDR3 in DNA: TGTGCCATCAGTGAGGGTTTTACAGGGAATGTTTTAAACGAGCAGTACTTC.

The chain links TRBV7-2 to TRBJ2-3; possibly TRBD2 for D (5 bases). V dropped 1 base and J dropped 2 bases, with 13 bases sitting between them. The CDR3 runs 16 residues. Germline CDR1 is SGHTA and CDR2 is FQGNSA. CDR3 DNA sequence: TGTGCCAGCAGCTTAGGGGTGTTAGCGTACACAGATACGCAGTATTTT. Translated: CASSLGVLAYTDTQYF.

This chain joins TRBV5-1 and TRBJ2-5, with TRBD2 matching 7 bases. Per the germline V gene, CDR1 is SGHRS and CDR2 is YFSETQ. The CDR3 consists of 17 residues. Germline trimming cut 3 bases from V and 4 bases from J; bases unmatched to any gene: 15. CDR3 protein: CASSSGNAGDFGETQYF. CDR3 nucleotides: TGCGCCAGCAGCTCCGGTAATGCGGGAGACTTCGGAGAGACCCAGTACTTC. Full variable domain (missing parts from reference TRBV5-1 and TRBJ2-5): KAGVTQTPRYLIKTRGQQVTLSCSPISGHRSVSWYQQTPGQGLQFLFEYFSETQRNKGNFPGRFSGRQFSNSRSEMNVSTLELGDSALYLCASSSGNAGDFGETQYFGPGTRLLVL.

This clone has only one observation. The J gene is TRBJ2-3, the V gene TRBV4-3, with 7 positions matching TRBD2. CDR3 size: 16 residues. CDR1 is LGHNA, CDR2 YSLEER, per germline. The junction had 4 bases not matched to a gene; V was cut back by 1 base and J by 0 bases. This CDR3 reads CASSQGLAPSTDTQYF. The CDR3 nucleotides are TGCGCCAGCAGCCAAGGACTAGCCCCTAGCACAGATACGCAGTATTTT.

This chain uses TRBV5-1 with TRBJ1-1; 10 bases align to TRBD1. Per germline, CDR1 SGHRS and CDR2 YFSETQ. This CDR3 has 15 residues. V was clipped by 3 bases and J by 4 bases; unmatched bases: 6. The CDR3: CASSSDRGLSTEAFF. DNA of the CDR3: TGCGCCAGCAGCTCCGACAGGGGGCTTAGCACTGAAGCTTTCTTT.

A few counts support this clone. The V gene is TRBV5-6, the J gene TRBJ1-2, with TRBD1 identical over 9 bases. Germline values: CDR1 SGHDT, CDR2 YYEEEE. The CDR3 has 14 residues. J lost 4 bases, V lost 3 bases, and 4 bases had no gene match. The DNA for the CDR3 is TGTGCCAGCAGCTGGACAGGGGAATTCTATGGCTACACCTTC. It codes for CASSWTGEFYGYTF.

The chain has TRBV3-1 (or the pseudogene TRBV3-2) and TRBJ2-7; possible D gene TRBD1, 5 bases. Germline CDR1 LGHDT, CDR2 YNNKEL (reference sequence). This CDR3 has 16 residues. Trimming stripped 0 bases from V and 0 bases from J, with 12 bases between. In DNA form, the CDR3 reads TGTGCCAGCAGCCAAGATCCCAGGGCGAGCTCCTACGAGCAGTACTTC. Protein product: CASSQDPRASSYEQYF.

V gene TRBV9 combines with J gene TRBJ2-3; 8 bases are a match to TRBD2. The CDR3 consists of 16 residues. The V segment lost 4 bases and the J segment 4 bases; nucleotides outside the gene matches: 11. Germline loops: CDR1 SGDLS, CDR2 YYNGEE. The CDR3: CASSPPRGGRADTQYF. The CDR3, as DNA: TGTGCCAGCAGCCCCCCTCGGGGGGGCCGGGCAGATACGCAGTATTTT.

This clone turned up a few times. The chain has TRBV2 and TRBJ1-3; TRBD1 might be the D (5 bases). Germline CDR1 is SNHLY and CDR2 is FYNNEI. This CDR3 comprises 16 residues. The ends were cut back, 5 bases at V and 0 bases at J, with 14 bases in the middle. The CDR3 sequence is CASSLHPGISGNTIYF. In nucleotides, the CDR3 is TGTGCCAGCAGTCTACACCCAGGGATCTCTGGAAACACCATATATTTT.

V gene TRBV19 combines with J gene TRBJ1-5; 8 nucleotides agree with TRBD1. The CDR3 totals 16 residues. Germline V gene lookup returns CDR1 LNHDA and CDR2 SQIVND (reference sequence). After removal of 6 bases from V and 7 bases from J, the junction contained 14 bases not matched to a gene. CDR3 residues: CASRPRDPGGRQPQHF. CDR3 DNA sequence: TGTGCCAGTAGGCCGCGTGACCCAGGGGGCCGACAGCCCCAGCATTTT. Combining the CDR3 with reference TRBV19 and TRBJ1-5 gives the whole variable domain DGGITQSPKYLFRKEGQNVTLSCEQNLNHDAMYWYRQDPGQGLRLIYYSQIVNDFQKGDIAEGYSVSREKKESFPLTVTSAQKNPTAFYLCASRPRDPGGRQPQHFGDGTRLSIL.

V is TRBV11-3 and J is TRBJ2-5, with no clear D. V lost 1 base and J 4 bases, leaving 7 bases between the germline ends. CDR3 size: 13 residues. Germline loops: CDR1 SGHNT, CDR2 YENEEA. The CDR3 spells CASSLGAVETQYF. In nucleotides, the CDR3 is TGTGCCAGCAGCTTAGGGGCCGTAGAGACCCAGTACTTC.

CDR3 residues: CASGPGQATNEQFF. For the CDR3, the DNA is TGCGCCAGCGGTCCGGGACAGGCTACCAATGAGCAGTTCTTC. This chain joins TRBV5-1 and TRBJ2-1; TRBD1 aligns across 8 bases. Losses at the gene ends were 7 bases for V and 6 bases for J; bases not matched to a gene: 9. The length of the CDR3 is 14 residues. Germline CDR1 reads SGHRS; CDR2 reads YFSETQ.